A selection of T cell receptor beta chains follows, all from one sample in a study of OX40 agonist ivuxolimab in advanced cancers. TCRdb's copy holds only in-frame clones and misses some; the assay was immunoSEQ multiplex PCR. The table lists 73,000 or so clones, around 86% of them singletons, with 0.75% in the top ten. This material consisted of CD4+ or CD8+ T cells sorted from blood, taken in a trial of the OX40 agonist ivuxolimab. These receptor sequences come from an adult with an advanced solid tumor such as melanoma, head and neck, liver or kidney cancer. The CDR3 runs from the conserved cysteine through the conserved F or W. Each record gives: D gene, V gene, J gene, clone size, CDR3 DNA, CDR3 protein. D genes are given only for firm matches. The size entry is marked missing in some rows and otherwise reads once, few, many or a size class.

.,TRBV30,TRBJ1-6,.,TGTGCCTGGAGTGTCAGGACGGCCTATAATTCACCCCTCCACTTT,CAWSVRTAYNSPLHF
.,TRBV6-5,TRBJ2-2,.,TGTGCCAGCACTTTACGCGGAGGCACCGGGGAGCTGTTTTTT,CASTLRGGTGELFF
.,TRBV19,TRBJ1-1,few,TGTGCCAGTAGTATTACACTACGGGGCCCACTCTTT,CASSITLRGPLF
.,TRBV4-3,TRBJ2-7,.,TGCGCCAGCAGCCAAGATTTCACGGTTGCCTACGAGCAGTACTTC,CASSQDFTVAYEQYF
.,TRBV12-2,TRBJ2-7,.,TGTGCAAGTCGCCGTCAATTAGAGCGCCCGACCTCCTACGAGCAGTACTTC,CASRRQLERPTSYEQYF
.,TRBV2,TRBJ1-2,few,TGTGCCAGCAGGGAGAGATCCCCATCCAACTATGGCTACACCTTC,CASRERSPSNYGYTF
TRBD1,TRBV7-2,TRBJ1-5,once,TGTGCCAGCAGCTTGGACAGGGGAAGAGGCCAGCCCCAGCATTTT,CASSLDRGRGQPQHF
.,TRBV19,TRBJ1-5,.,TGTGCCAGTAGTATTGTATCAGGGAGTAGCAATCAGCCCCAGCATTTT,CASSIVSGSSNQPQHF
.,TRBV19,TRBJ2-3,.,TGTGCCAGTAGTATAGGTCGGACTGAAAAGGATACGCAGTATTTT,CASSIGRTEKDTQYF
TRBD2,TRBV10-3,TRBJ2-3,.,TGTGCCATCAGTGAGTCGTCTGGGTCGGGAGGAACAGATACGCAGTATTTT,CAISESSGSGGTDTQYF
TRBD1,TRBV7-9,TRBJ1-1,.,TGTGCCAGCAGGAGACAGGGGGACACTGAAGCTTTCTTT,CASRRQGDTEAFF
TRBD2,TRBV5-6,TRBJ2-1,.,TGTGCCAGCAGCCGACTAGCGGGAGGCCTGACCGATACCTACAATGAACAGTTCTTC,CASSRLAGGLTDTYNEQFF
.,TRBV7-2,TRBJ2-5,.,TGTGCCAGCAGCTGGGGGCCCCAAGAGACCCAGTACTTC,CASSWGPQETQYF
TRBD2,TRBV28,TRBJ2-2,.,TGTGCCAGCAAGACAGCGGGAGGGCCCGGGGAGCTGTTTTTT,CASKTAGGPGELFF
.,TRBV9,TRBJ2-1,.,TGTGCCAGCAGCGTTTCTGGGAACAATGAGCAGTTCTTC,CASSVSGNNEQFF
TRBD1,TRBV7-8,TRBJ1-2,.,TGTGCCAGCAGCTTAAGGGACAGCAGGGGTGGCTACACCTTC,CASSLRDSRGGYTF
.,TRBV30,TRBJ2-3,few,TGTGCCTGGAGTCTTACTGATAGTACGCAGTATTTT,CAWSLTDSTQYF
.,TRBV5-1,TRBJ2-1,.,TGCGCCAGCAGCTTGGCAGGTGGTCTTGAGCAGTTCTTC,CASSLAGGLEQFF
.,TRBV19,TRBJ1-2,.,TGTGCCACCGGCGGGGGGCGCAGGTATGGCTACACCTTC,CATGGGRRYGYTF
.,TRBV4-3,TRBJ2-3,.,TGCGCCAGCAGCCAACAGGGACGGGGTAGCACAGATACGCAGTATTTT,CASSQQGRGSTDTQYF
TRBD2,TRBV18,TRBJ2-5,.,TGTGCCAGCTCATACCACGGGGGGATTGAGACCCAGTACTTC,CASSYHGGIETQYF
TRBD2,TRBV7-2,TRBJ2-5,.,TGTGCCAGCAGCTTAGCGGGGGAGGGAGAGACCCAGTACTTC,CASSLAGEGETQYF
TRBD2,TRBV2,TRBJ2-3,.,TGTGCCAGCAGCGAAAGGGCGGGGGGCCTCACAGATACGCAGTATTTT,CASSERAGGLTDTQYF
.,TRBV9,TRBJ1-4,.,TGTGCCAGCAGGGCTGGGCACGCAACTAATGAAAAACTGTTTTTT,CASRAGHATNEKLFF
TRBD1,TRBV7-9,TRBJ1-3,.,TGTGCCAGCAGCCCCGGGACAGGGGGCGCCCCCAAGTATTTT,CASSPGTGGAPKYF
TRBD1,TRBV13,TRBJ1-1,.,TGTGCCAGCACCAGAACGGACAGGGGGAACACTGAAGCTTTCTTT,CASTRTDRGNTEAFF
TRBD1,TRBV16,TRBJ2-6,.,TGTGCCAGCAGCCACAGACAGGGGGCCGGGGGGGCCAACGTCCTGACTTTC,CASSHRQGAGGANVLTF
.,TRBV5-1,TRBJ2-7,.,TGCGCCAGCAGCTTGGTTGGTCCGAGGCCCTACGAGCAGTACTTC,CASSLVGPRPYEQYF
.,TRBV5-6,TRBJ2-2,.,TGTGCCAGCAGCCCCTGGACGACCGCGAACACCGGGGAGCTGTTTTTT,CASSPWTTANTGELFF
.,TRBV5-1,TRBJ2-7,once,TGCGCCAGCAGCCCCCAGGGTTCCTACGAGCAGTACTTC,CASSPQGSYEQYF
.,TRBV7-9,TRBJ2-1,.,TGTGCCAGCAGCCCGGACTCGTCCTACAATGAGCAGTTCTTC,CASSPDSSYNEQFF
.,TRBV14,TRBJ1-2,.,TGTGCCAGCAGCCAACAAAGGGGTAACTATGGCTACACCTTC,CASSQQRGNYGYTF
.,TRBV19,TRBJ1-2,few,TGTGCCAGTAGTAGAACAGGCAACTATGGCTACACCTTC,CASSRTGNYGYTF
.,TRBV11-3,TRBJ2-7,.,TGTGCCAGCAGCCACAGACGGAGTTCCGAGCAGTACTTC,CASSHRRSSEQYF
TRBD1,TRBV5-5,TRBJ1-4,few,TGTGCCAGCACAAGGACAGGGGATATGAATGAAAAACTGTTTTTT,CASTRTGDMNEKLFF
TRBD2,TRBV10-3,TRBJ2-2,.,TGTGCCATCAGCGGACTAGCGGGAGAGTTGCCCGGGGAGCTGTTTTTT,CAISGLAGELPGELFF
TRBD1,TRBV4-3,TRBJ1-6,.,TGCGCCAGCAGCCAAGATGGGGGACAGGGGAATTCACCCCTCCACTTT,CASSQDGGQGNSPLHF
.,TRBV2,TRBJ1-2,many,TGTGCCAGCAGTCCAACCACTACAGGGTCCGGCTACACCTTC,CASSPTTTGSGYTF
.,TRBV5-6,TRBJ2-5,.,TGTGCCAGCAGCTTGGTGACAGGTACAGAGACCCAGTACTTC,CASSLVTGTETQYF
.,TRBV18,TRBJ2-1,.,TGTGCCAGCTCACCACCCCAGAACTCAAATTACAATGAGCAGTTCTTC,CASSPPQNSNYNEQFF
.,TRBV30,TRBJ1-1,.,TGTGCCTGGTGCGCCCAGGGCACTGAAGCTTTCTTT,CAWCAQGTEAFF
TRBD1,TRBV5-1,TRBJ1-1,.,TGCGCCAGCAGCCTGGCAGGGACAGGGAGCACTGAAGCTTTCTTT,CASSLAGTGSTEAFF
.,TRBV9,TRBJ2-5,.,TGTGCCAGCAGCGTCCGGGGTCAAGAGACCCAGTACTTC,CASSVRGQETQYF
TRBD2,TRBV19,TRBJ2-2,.,TGTGCCAGTTCGAGCCCGCGGGGTAGCGGGAAGTTCGGGGACACCGGGGAGCTGTTTTTT,CASSSPRGSGKFGDTGELFF
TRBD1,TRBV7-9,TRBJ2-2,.,TGTGCCAGCAGCCCAGGGGACAGGGGAACCGGGGAGCTGTTTTTT,CASSPGDRGTGELFF
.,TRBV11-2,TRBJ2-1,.,TGTGCCAGCAGCTTCGGGATACCAGCACCGGACAATGAGCAGTTCTTC,CASSFGIPAPDNEQFF
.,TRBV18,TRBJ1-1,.,TGTGCCAGCTCACTAGCCGGGAGTCAGGGATTGAACACTGAAGCTTTCTTT,CASSLAGSQGLNTEAFF
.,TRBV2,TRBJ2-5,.,TGTGCCAGCACCCTAAACACAGGGTACCAAGAGACCCAGTACTTC,CASTLNTGYQETQYF
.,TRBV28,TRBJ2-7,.,TGTGCCAGCAAACGGACAGCCTACTCCTACGAGCAGTACTTC,CASKRTAYSYEQYF
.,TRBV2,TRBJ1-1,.,TGTGCCAGCAGTTTGAACACTGAAGCTTTCTTT,CASSLNTEAFF
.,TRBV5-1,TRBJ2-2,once,TGCGCCAGCAGCTTTGCCCGAGACACCGGGGAGCTGTTTTTT,CASSFARDTGELFF
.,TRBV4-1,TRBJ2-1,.,TGCGCCAGCAGCCTACCCAGGCCCTCCTACAATGAGCAGTTCTTC,CASSLPRPSYNEQFF
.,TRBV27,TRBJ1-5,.,TGTGCCAGCAGTTTAAGCAGGGCTAGCAATCAGCCCCAGCATTTT,CASSLSRASNQPQHF
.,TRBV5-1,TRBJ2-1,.,TGCGCCAGCAGCTTGGCTAGCGAGCAGTTCTTC,CASSLASEQFF
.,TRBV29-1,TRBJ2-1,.,TGCAGCGTCTTGGGTGAGCTGGTCCTCCGGAACAATGAGCAGTTCTTC,CSVLGELVLRNNEQFF